Following are 2 T cell receptor beta chains from one sample sequenced in a study of blood T cell repertoires in COVID-19 (dated by TCRdb to the early 2020s). The library was made by the immunoSEQ multiplex PCR assay. TCRdb provides this immuneACCESS table in a form limited to in-frame rearrangements. Some clones are lacking; in checked studies, under half of them reflect an unresolved V gene, and why the rest are absent is not known. This sample holds around 100,000 clones; roughly 83% were observed only once. The top ten hold around 15% of the sample. The material sequenced was peripheral blood. The receptors were sampled from a woman in her sixties or seventies with acute or convalescent COVID-19.

This clone was detected ten times or more. J is TRBJ2-1 and V is TRBV3-1 (or the pseudogene TRBV3-2); 7 bases line up with TRBD2. The CDR3 length is 15 residues. Germline CDR1 and CDR2: LGHDT and YNNKEL (reference sequence). The junction had 10 bases not matched to a gene; V was cut back by 4 bases and J by 7 bases. The CDR3 DNA reads as TGTGCCAGCAGCCGGGGACTTGGGGGGGGAAATGAGCAGTTCTTC. It yields the protein CASSRGLGGGNEQFF.

This clone was counted once. V and J are TRBV7-2 and TRBJ1-5, with 12 bases that match TRBD1. Trimming at V came to 1 base and at J to 6 bases, leaving 4 bases not matched to a gene. Germline CDR1 and CDR2: SGHTA and FQGNSA. The CDR3 covers 16 residues. The CDR3 reads CASSLVGQGAFQPQHF. Here the CDR3 DNA reads TGTGCCAGCAGCTTAGTGGGACAGGGGGCGTTTCAGCCCCAGCATTTT.